Listed here is a single T cell receptor beta chain. Its antigen is still unknown. Time point noted: baseline, week 1 (first vaccination visit). The treatment: pre-vaccination baseline after standard-of-care therapy. Donors' newly diagnosed IDH1-mutant WHO grade 3 or 4 astrocytomas lacked nuclear ATRX. Assay used: immunoSEQ multiplex PCR; TCRdb lists only in-frame clones, some missing. The table includes fewer than 85,000 clones, roughly 85% detected once. These data belong to a study of a mutant IDH1 vaccine in newly diagnosed glioma. Study in general: Patients' prior therapy spanned radiotherapy, temozolomide, or both; most underwent both. General observations from the study: Evidence of vaccine-induced immune responses was documented in 85% to 95% of patients. Top-clonotype changes in peripheral T cells seemed unrelated to pseudoprogression.

The CDR3 sequence is 12 residues long. From germline, CDR1 is SEHNR and CDR2 FQNEAQ (reference sequence). The V and J ends lost 7 bases and 5 bases respectively, with 12 bases between them. The clonotype originates from a man aged 25-40 years with glioma. Sample: PBMCs, taken from a glioma patient treated with radiotherapy, temozolomide or both. The rearrangement links TRBV7-9 to TRBJ2-7; either TRBD1 or TRBD2 may fit D (5 bases each). The CDR3, as DNA: TGTGCCAGCAAGGGGACCGAAAACGAGCAGTACTTC. It specifies CASKGTENEQYF.